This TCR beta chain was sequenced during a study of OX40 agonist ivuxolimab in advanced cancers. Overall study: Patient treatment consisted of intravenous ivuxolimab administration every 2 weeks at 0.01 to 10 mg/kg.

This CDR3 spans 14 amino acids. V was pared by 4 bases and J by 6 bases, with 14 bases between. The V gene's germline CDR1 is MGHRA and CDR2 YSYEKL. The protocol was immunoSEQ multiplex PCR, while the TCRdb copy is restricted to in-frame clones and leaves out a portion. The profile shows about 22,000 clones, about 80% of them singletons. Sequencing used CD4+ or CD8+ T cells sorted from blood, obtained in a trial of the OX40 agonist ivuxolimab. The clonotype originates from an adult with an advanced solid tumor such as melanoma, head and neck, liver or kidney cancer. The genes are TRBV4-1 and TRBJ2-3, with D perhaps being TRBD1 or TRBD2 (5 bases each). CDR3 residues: CASSPGPPGDTQYF. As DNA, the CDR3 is TGCGCCAGCAGCCCGGGACCCCCCGGGGATACGCAGTATTTT.